The 24 T cell receptor beta chains listed next were all sequenced from one sample in a study of tumor-infiltrating lymphocytes in oesophageal squamous cell carcinoma. TCRdb reprocessed the PCR reads with MiXCR, giving one entry per CDR3 protein. The profile shows approximately 9,500 distinct CDR3 sequences, under 65% of them singletons. Sequenced material: esophageal tumor tissue. These receptors were collected from a female donor with esophageal squamous cell carcinoma.

This clonotype was picked up a small number of times. The rearrangement joins TRBV7-2 to TRBJ2-1, with 8 bases fitting TRBD2. Gene TRBJ2-7 matches the end of the DNA better, so the J call may be wrong. This CDR3 is 17 amino acids long. CDR1 and CDR2 (germline): SGHTA, FQGNSA. The CDR3 coding sequence is TGTGCCAGCAGCTTAGCCGCAGGTTGGGGACTAGGGTTCGAGCAGTACTTC. Protein sequence: CASSLAAGWGLGFEQYF.

The CDR3 loop reads CASSLVRGDTQYF. The DNA for the CDR3 is TGTGCCAGCAGCTTAGTTAGGGGGGATACGCAGTATTTT. V is TRBV7-6 and J is TRBJ2-3; TRBD1 might be the D (6 bases). Germline V gene sequence: CDR1 SGHVS, CDR2 FNYEAQ. The germline V and J ends were trimmed by 1 base and 6 bases, with 8 bases remaining between them. The CDR3 totals 13 residues.

Regarding this clonotype: A read error may produce the germline difference seen at one junction end. The genes are TRBV6-6 and TRBJ2-7; D unclear. Germline CDR1 and CDR2: MNHNY and SVGAGI (reference sequence). The CDR3 runs to 15 residues. The CDR3 spells CASSYTDASPYDQYF. The CDR3 DNA is TGTGCCAGCAGTTACACGGACGCATCTCCCTACGATCAGTACTTC.

The CDR3 reads CASSLTTLAGNTIYF. The DNA for the CDR3 is TGTGCCAGCAGCTTGACAACCTTGGCTGGAAACACCATATATTTT. The chain combines TRBV7-2 with TRBJ1-3; unclear D gene. Germline lookup yields CDR1 SGHTA and CDR2 FQGNSA. With 3 bases removed from V and 2 bases from J, the gap between germline ends came to 11 bases. This CDR3 is 15 amino acids long.

This clonotype was recorded a few times. V gene TRBV12-3 or TRBV12-4 combines with J gene TRBJ2-1; 10 bases agree with TRBD1. CDR3 length: 12 residues. With V trimmed by 4 bases and J by 9 bases, 0 bases remained unmatched. The CDR3 bases are TGTGCCAGCAGTTGGACAGGGGGTGAGCAGTTCTTC. Its protein product is CASSWTGGEQFF.

This clonotype was observed many times. The chain recombines TRBV10-3 with TRBJ1-3, with 7 positions matching TRBD1. The trim removed 11 bases at V and 4 bases at J, leaving 5 bases unmatched. Germline values: CDR1 ENHRY, CDR2 SYGVKD. CDR3 size: 12 residues. The CDR3 DNA reads TGTGCCGCCAGGGGGGTAGGAAACACCATATATTTT. It specifies CAARGVGNTIYF.

The DNA of the CDR3 is TGTGCCAGCAGCTTTGCGGCCAACCAAGAGACCCAGTACTTC. Protein product: CASSFAANQETQYF. The chain uses TRBV7-9 and TRBJ2-5, with D unclear. Trimming stripped 3 bases from V and 0 bases from J, with 8 bases between. Germline-derived CDR1 and CDR2 are SEHNR and FQNEAQ (reference sequence). CDR3 size: 14 residues.

The CDR3 loop reads CASSPSFRGEEQYF. The CDR3 bases are TGTGCCAGCAGCCCTTCGTTTAGGGGGGAGGAGCAGTACTTC. V usage is TRBV7-3 and J usage is TRBJ2-6, with D perhaps being TRBD1 or TRBD2 (6 bases each). Gene TRBJ2-7 matches the end of the DNA better, so the J call may be wrong. The germline gives CDR1 SGHTA, CDR2 FQGTGA. The CDR3 sequence is 14 residues long.

V gene TRBV7-4 combines with J gene TRBJ2-5; tentative D call: TRBD2 (6 bases). The J call is doubtful: the DNA matches TRBJ2-7 better. The CDR3 length is 15 residues. Per germline, CDR1 SGHVT and CDR2 SQSDAQ. The chain's CDR3 is CASSASGTGSYEQYF. The CDR3 region has the DNA TGTGCCAGCAGCGCTTCCGGGACTGGATCCTACGAGCAGTACTTC.

This clonotype was counted a few times. This rearrangement joins TRBV6-6 to TRBJ1-1; 7 bases are a match to TRBD1. This CDR3 spans 14 amino acids. The V gene end was trimmed by 6 bases and the J gene end by 0 bases; junction bases not matched to a gene: 4. Germline V gene data show CDR1 as MNHNY and CDR2 as SVGAGI (reference sequence). This CDR3 is CASSWGQMNTEAFF. Here the CDR3 DNA reads TGTGCCAGCAGCTGGGGACAGATGAACACTGAAGCTTTCTTT.

The genes are TRBV6-1 and TRBJ2-1, with 9 bases that match TRBD1. TRBJ2-7 matches the DNA end more closely, so the J call is doubtful. The V gene's germline CDR1 is MNHNS and CDR2 SASEGT. The CDR3 covers 13 residues. CDR3 DNA: TGTGCCAGCAGTCTCCGGGACAGGGATGAGCAGTACTTC. Protein product: CASSLRDRDEQYF.

There are a few counts of this clonotype. The chain carries TRBV19 and TRBJ2-1, with 7 positions matching TRBD1. With 6 bases clipped from V and 5 bases from J, the junction kept 7 bases outside the gene matches. Germline CDR1 LNHDA, CDR2 SQIVND (reference sequence). The CDR3 totals 14 residues. The CDR3 sequence: CASSRKGADNEQFF. CDR3 sequence (DNA): TGTGCCAGTAGCAGAAAGGGGGCAGACAATGAGCAGTTCTTC.

This clonotype was found once. The DNA for the CDR3 is TGTGCCAGCAGCTTAGGTTCGGCGGGCACTGAAGCTTTCTTT. It yields the protein CASSLGSAGTEAFF. The chain combines TRBV7-8 with TRBJ1-1, with D hard to call. Germline V lookup: CDR1 SGHVS, CDR2 FQNEAQ. Trimming left V 1 base short and J 4 bases short, with 10 bases between. This CDR3 is built from 14 residues.

This clonotype has just one count. The chain is built from TRBV6-6 and TRBJ2-5, with no clear D. This CDR3 has 15 amino acids. CDR1 is MNHNY and CDR2 is SVGAGI in the germline V gene (reference sequence). V shed 5 bases and J shed 2 bases, with 15 bases lying between them. CDR3 bases: TGTGCCAGCAGTGCTGCGGACCGACCGCAAGAGACCCAGTACTTC. It specifies CASSAADRPQETQYF.

This clonotype was seen many times. The chain has TRBV6-1 and TRBJ1-5, with TRBD1 as a possible D gene (5 bases). CDR3 length: 18 residues. The V gene lost 6 bases and the J gene lost 2 bases, with 23 bases spanning the gap. CDR1 and CDR2 from the germline V gene are MNHNS and SASEGT. The CDR3 loop is CASRPTGVSTLGNQPQHF. The CDR3 DNA sequence: TGTGCCAGCAGACCCACAGGAGTCTCGACGTTGGGCAATCAGCCCCAGCATTTT.

This chain uses TRBV11-2 with TRBJ2-1; 10 bases align to TRBD1. The CDR3 is 15 amino acids. Germline CDR1 reads SGHAT; CDR2 reads FQNNGV. Germline trimming cut 5 bases from V and 6 bases from J; bases unmatched to any gene: 7. The CDR3 DNA sequence: TGTGCCAGCAGCCAAAAACGGACAGGGGGCAATGAGCAGTTCTTC. As protein: CASSQKRTGGNEQFF.

The chain recombines TRBV6-1 with TRBJ2-6; the match to TRBD1 covers 8 bases. The J call is in doubt because the DNA end fits TRBJ2-7 better. The CDR3 is 12 residues long. Germline assignment: CDR1 MNHNS and CDR2 SASEGT. CDR3 protein: CACRDRNYEQYF. The CDR3 DNA follows: TGTGCCTGCCGGGACAGGAACTACGAGCAGTACTTC.

The CDR3 nucleotides are TGTGCCAGCAGATATGGACAGCGGAACACTGAAGCTTTCTTT. Its protein product is CASRYGQRNTEAFF. This chain links TRBV12-3 or TRBV12-4 with TRBJ1-1; possible D gene TRBD1, 6 bases. CDR3 size: 14 residues. The V end was cut by 6 bases, the J end by 1 base, with 12 bases between.

The chain couples TRBV19 to TRBJ2-1; D gene ambiguous. Gene TRBJ2-5 matches the end of the DNA better, so the J call may be wrong. CDR1 and CDR2 (germline): LNHDA, SQIVND (reference sequence). This CDR3 has 12 residues. CDR3 residues: CASSMNRETQYF. CDR3 sequence (DNA): TGTGCCAGTAGTATGAACCGGGAGACCCAGTACTTC.

The chain uses TRBV28 and TRBJ2-7; tentative D call: TRBD2 (6 bases). The tail of the sequence fits TRBJ2-1 better, so the J call may be wrong. Germline assignment: CDR1 MDHEN and CDR2 SYDVKM. The CDR3 runs 16 residues. The CDR3: CASSLPSEGGYNEQFF. Here the CDR3 DNA reads TGTGCCAGCAGTTTACCCTCGGAGGGCGGCTACAATGAGCAGTTCTTC.

The gene calls are TRBV7-3 and TRBJ2-1, with 12 bases lining up with TRBD2. The CDR3 sequence is 15 residues long. Unmatched junction bases numbered 5, after V lost 5 bases and J lost 6 bases. Germline V lookup: CDR1 SGHTA, CDR2 FQGTGA. CDR3 nucleotide sequence: TGTGCCAGCAGCGAGACTAGCGGGGGTTTCAATGAGCAGTTCTTC. Translating gives CASSETSGGFNEQFF.

The chain is built from TRBV27 and TRBJ1-2; 7 bases are a match to TRBD1. The CDR3 covers 18 residues. Germline CDR1 is MNHEY and CDR2 is SMNVEV (reference sequence). V shed 8 bases and J 1 base; nucleotides not matched to a gene: 19. The CDR3 DNA is TGTGCCAGCGGGTCGAGGATCATCCGACAGGGAGGTAACTATGGCTACACCTTC. Protein: CASGSRIIRQGGNYGYTF.

The rearrangement uses TRBV5-1 and TRBJ2-1; D is perhaps TRBD1 (5 bases). The DNA end is more similar to TRBJ1-2, so the J call may be wrong. CDR3 size: 13 residues. Germline CDR1 and CDR2: SGHRS and YFSETQ. This chain's CDR3 is CASSSRDAGGYTF. DNA of the CDR3: TGCGCCAGCAGCTCTAGGGACGCGGGGGGCTACACCTTC.

The rearrangement joins TRBV12-3 or TRBV12-4 to TRBJ2-5, with D possibly TRBD1 on 6 matching bases. Gene TRBJ2-7 matches the end of the DNA better, so the J call may be wrong. The CDR3 has 14 amino acids. CDR3 sequence: CASSRWVRGYEQYF. Written as DNA, the CDR3 is TGTGCCAGCAGTCGTTGGGTCAGGGGATACGAGCAGTACTTC.